These 28 T cell receptor beta chains were sequenced from one sample in a study of sequential checkpoint blockade in melanoma. Produced via immunoSEQ multiplex PCR; TCRdb's table is partial and in-frame only. The sample lists 7,500 to 9,500 clones; 20% to 25% were seen once. Treatment noted: randomized to nivolumab then ipilimumab (arm A) or the reverse (arm B). The source was tumor tissue (inferred from file names), collected from a patient given nivolumab and ipilimumab in sequence. The receptors here all came from a human donor with melanoma.

The chain combines TRBV6-8 with TRBJ1-2, with 8 bases matching TRBD1. Germline CDR1 MNHGY, CDR2 SAAAGT. The CDR3 runs to 16 residues. V shed 4 bases and J 2 bases; nucleotides not matched to a gene: 9. The chain's CDR3 is CASSSQGAITNYGYTF. As DNA, the CDR3 is TGTGCCAGCAGTTCGCAGGGGGCGATTACCAACTATGGCTACACCTTC.

In its sample, this clone was seen many times. This chain connects TRBV11-3 to TRBJ1-2; 9 nucleotides align to TRBD1. This CDR3 has 16 amino acids. Germline V gene sequence: CDR1 SGHNT, CDR2 YENEEA. V dropped 1 base and J dropped 5; count of bases not matched to a gene: 8. The CDR3 spells CASSLGNTGGGYGYTF. CDR3 nucleotide sequence: TGTGCCAGCAGCTTAGGGAACACAGGGGGCGGGTATGGCTACACCTTC. Combining the CDR3 with reference TRBV11-3 and TRBJ1-2 gives the whole variable domain EAGVVQSPRYKIIEKKQPVAFWCNPISGHNTLYWYLQNLGQGPELLIRYENEEAVDDSQLPKDRFSAERLKGVDSTLKIQPAELGDSAVYLCASSLGNTGGGYGYTFGSGTRLTVV.

Only a few counts were recorded for this clone. This chain connects TRBV6-8 to TRBJ2-3; weak D call: TRBD2 (5 bases). This CDR3 has 14 residues. CDR1 is MNHGY and CDR2 is SAAAGT in the germline V gene. V shed 7 bases and J shed 6 bases, with 17 bases lying between them. CDR3 protein: CASTRAGGSDTQYF. CDR3 sequence (DNA): TGTGCCAGCACCCGGGCTGGAGGATCCGATACGCAGTATTTT.

The rearrangement uses TRBV19 and TRBJ2-1; D call uncertain. The CDR3 runs 16 residues. The V end was cut by 5 bases, the J end by 6 bases, with 20 bases between. CDR1 is LNHDA and CDR2 is SQIVND in the germline V gene (reference sequence). CDR3 DNA sequence: TGTGCCAGTAGTTCCTCCCCCTATTGGGCCTTCAATGAGCAGTTCTTC. This encodes CASSSSPYWAFNEQFF.

V gene TRBV2 combines with J gene TRBJ1-6; D gene ambiguous. The CDR3 is 15 amino acids. Trimming stripped 2 bases from V and 4 bases from J, with 9 bases between. Germline loops: CDR1 SNHLY, CDR2 FYNNEI. CDR3 loop: CASSEQQPYNSPLHF. Written as DNA, the CDR3 is TGTGCCAGCAGTGAACAACAGCCATATAATTCACCCCTCCACTTT.

V is TRBV6-8 and J is TRBJ1-2, with 7 bases fitting TRBD1. Losses at the gene ends were 2 bases for V and 2 bases for J; bases not matched to a gene: 11. Germline-derived CDR1 and CDR2 are MNHGY and SAAAGT. The CDR3 length is 17 residues. The CDR3 protein is CASSYPKTGRGNYGYTF. The CDR3 nucleotides are TGTGCCAGCAGTTACCCCAAGACAGGGCGGGGGAACTATGGCTACACCTTC.

The V call is TRBV29-1, the J call TRBJ2-3; tentative D call: TRBD1 (5 bases). This CDR3 contains 15 residues. The V gene lost 4 bases and the J gene lost 1 base, with 15 bases spanning the gap. Germline CDR1 and CDR2: SQVTM and ANQGSEA. CDR3 nucleotides: TGCAGCGTTGCCCGAACAGGCCTCGGCACAGATACGCAGTATTTT. Its translation is CSVARTGLGTDTQYF.

J is TRBJ2-1 and V is TRBV19; TRBD2 matches at 10 bases. Germline values: CDR1 LNHDA, CDR2 SQIVND (reference sequence). The J segment lost 4 bases and the V segment lost 5 bases, leaving 8 bases of the junction unmatched. The CDR3 sequence is 16 residues long. The CDR3 nucleotides read TGTGCCAGTAGTCGCTTAGCGGGGGGCCTTTACAATGAGCAGTTCTTC. Amino acid sequence: CASSRLAGGLYNEQFF.

This clone was counted only a few times. The CDR3 loop is CASSAGTGFNQPQHF. The CDR3 nucleotides read TGTGCCAGCAGTGCCGGGACAGGATTTAATCAGCCCCAGCATTTT. V usage is TRBV6-8 and J usage is TRBJ1-5; 8 nucleotides line up with TRBD1. With 5 bases clipped from V and 4 bases from J, the junction kept 7 bases outside the gene matches. Germline values: CDR1 MNHGY, CDR2 SAAAGT. The CDR3 runs to 15 residues.

The chain couples TRBV28 to TRBJ2-1; 7 bases fit TRBD1. The CDR3 extends over 18 amino acids. CDR1 is MDHEN and CDR2 is SYDVKM in the germline V gene. J was trimmed by 0 bases and V by 5 bases; bases with no gene match: 13. CDR3 in DNA: TGTGCCAGCAGTCCTCACCCCGGGACAGCCCTCTCCTACAATGAGCAGTTCTTC. It yields the protein CASSPHPGTALSYNEQFF.

This clone has more than one count but fewer than ten. The chain recombines TRBV6-8 with TRBJ1-5; 8 bases match TRBD1. Trimming removed 10 bases from V and 1 base from J; junction bases left unmatched: 9. This CDR3 has 15 residues. In germline, CDR1 is MNHGY, CDR2 SAAAGT. CDR3 DNA: TGTGCCATCAGCGGAGGACAGGGAAGCAATCAGCCCCAGCATTTT. Its protein is CAISGGQGSNQPQHF.

This clone occurred a few times. The chain joins TRBV6-8 to TRBJ1-1; possible D gene TRBD1, 5 bases. This CDR3 region has 14 residues. V lost 0 bases to trimming and J lost 4 bases, with 9 bases between them. Germline-derived CDR1 and CDR2 are MNHGY and SAAAGT. CDR3: CASSYSGGITEAFF. The CDR3 DNA reads as TGTGCCAGCAGTTACTCGGGGGGTATCACTGAAGCTTTCTTT.

The chain carries TRBV29-1 and TRBJ1-5, with 7 positions matching TRBD1. The CDR3 contains 15 residues. Germline V gene sequence: CDR1 SQVTM, CDR2 ANQGSEA. V lost 4 bases and J lost 2; bases outside the gene matches: 8. CDR3 bases: TGCAGCGTTGCCCAGGGGGTATCCGGCAATCAGCCCCAGCATTTT. Translated, it gives CSVAQGVSGNQPQHF.

This clone came up a few times. The read stops 1 residue short of the end of the CDR3; the missing end is completed from the germline J gene. The chain links TRBV6-1 to TRBJ2-1; tentatively, D is TRBD1 (5 bases). The germline gives CDR1 MNHNS, CDR2 SASEGT. Trimming took 0 bases from V and 9 from J, leaving 9 bases between them. CDR3 length: 13 residues. Here the CDR3 reads CASSEAWGGEQFF. CDR3 DNA (partial): TGTGCCAGCAGTGAAGCCTGGGGCGGTGAGCAGTTC.

Only a few counts were recorded for this clone. The gene calls are TRBV29-1 and TRBJ1-1; D is unresolved. V lost 2 bases, J lost 4 bases, and 11 bases lay in between. The CDR3 has 13 residues. Per the germline V gene, CDR1 is SQVTM and CDR2 is ANQGSEA. The CDR3 DNA sequence: TGCAGCGTTGAACCCGGGTTTGGCACTGAAGCTTTCTTT. It encodes CSVEPGFGTEAFF.

This clone was seen more than once but under ten times. The chain is built from TRBV6-8 and TRBJ1-4; D is ambiguous. The germline V and J ends were trimmed by 7 bases and 7 bases, with 19 bases remaining between them. Germline V lookup: CDR1 MNHGY, CDR2 SAAAGT. The CDR3 spans 15 residues. The CDR3 spells CASKAQENLREKLFF. The CDR3 coding sequence is TGTGCCAGCAAAGCCCAAGAGAATCTGCGTGAAAAACTGTTTTTT.

This clone was detected once. The chain recombines TRBV19 with TRBJ2-1; 8 nucleotides line up with TRBD2. Trimming took 0 bases from V and 9 from J; bases not matched to a gene: 13. This CDR3 region has 17 residues. CDR1 and CDR2 (germline): LNHDA, SQIVND (reference sequence). The CDR3 loop reads CASSIDLTGGALIEQFF. CDR3 coding DNA: TGTGCCAGTAGTATAGATCTTACGGGGGGGGCCCTAATTGAGCAGTTCTTC.

This clone was detected a few times. The chain employs TRBV11-3 and TRBJ2-3, with TRBD2 as a possible D gene (5 bases). The CDR3 runs to 14 residues. Trimming left V 3 bases short and J 3 bases short, with 10 bases between. CDR1 is SGHNT and CDR2 is YENEEA in the germline V gene. CDR3 protein: CASSLGSGTDTQYF. CDR3 DNA: TGTGCCAGCAGCTTGGGGTCGGGGACAGATACGCAGTATTTT.

This chain connects TRBV9 to TRBJ1-2, with TRBD1 identical over 7 bases. CDR3 length: 15 amino acids. The germline V gene encodes CDR1 SGDLS and CDR2 YYNGEE. V lost 3 bases and J lost 1; bases outside the gene matches: 6. CDR3 in DNA: TGTGCCAGCAGCGCCCAGACAGGGCATAACTATGGCTACACCTTC. The encoded protein is CASSAQTGHNYGYTF.

This clone appeared a few times. This chain links TRBV11-3 with TRBJ2-3, with 9 bases matching TRBD1. Germline loops: CDR1 SGHNT, CDR2 YENEEA. CDR3 length: 17 residues. The V gene end was trimmed by 4 bases and the J gene end by 4 bases; junction bases not matched to a gene: 12. In nucleotides, the CDR3 is TGTGCCAGCAGCTCCCCCCGGGACAGGGAAGAGGCAGATACGCAGTATTTT. Translated, it gives CASSSPRDREEADTQYF.

This clone was seen at least ten times. J is TRBJ1-4 and V is TRBV11-3; D is unclear. CDR1 and CDR2 from the germline V gene are SGHNT and YENEEA. This CDR3 has 16 residues. V was cut by 1 base and J by 7 bases, with 16 bases left in between. CDR3: CASSLGMSGIGEKLFF. In nucleotides, the CDR3 is TGTGCCAGCAGCTTAGGGATGTCGGGGATCGGTGAAAAACTGTTTTTT.

V usage is TRBV6-8 and J usage is TRBJ2-7; weak D call: TRBD1 (5 bases). The V end was cut by 5 bases, the J end by 2 bases, with 13 bases between. CDR1 MNHGY and CDR2 SAAAGT come from the germline V gene. The CDR3 covers 14 residues. The DNA for the CDR3 is TGTGCCAGCAGTCGGACACCAAATCCCTACGAGCAGTACTTC. Its translation is CASSRTPNPYEQYF.

The chain joins TRBV5-1 to TRBJ2-2, with D perhaps matching TRBD1 or TRBD2 (5 bases each). V lost 2 bases, J lost 1 base, and 9 bases lay in between. CDR1 is SGHRS, CDR2 YFSETQ, per germline. The CDR3 spans 15 residues. CDR3 loop: CASSFGTENTGELFF. CDR3 bases: TGCGCCAGCAGCTTTGGGACGGAGAACACCGGGGAGCTGTTTTTT.

This chain links TRBV10-2 with TRBJ2-5, with 8 bases that match TRBD1. Germline CDR1 and CDR2: WSHSY and SAAADI. Germline trimming cut 6 bases from V and 5 bases from J; bases unmatched to any gene: 11. CDR3 length: 15 amino acids. The CDR3 sequence is CASRIRDRFDETQYF. The DNA for the CDR3 is TGCGCCAGCAGGATCCGGGACAGGTTCGACGAGACCCAGTACTTC.

V and J are TRBV30 and TRBJ2-6, with D possibly TRBD2 on 5 matching bases. The CDR3 runs to 17 residues. CDR1 and CDR2 from the germline V gene are GTSNPN and SVGIG (reference sequence). V was trimmed by 0 bases and J by 0 bases, leaving 12 bases between them. The CDR3 is CAWSVTGSRSGANVLTF. In DNA form, the CDR3 reads TGTGCCTGGAGTGTAACGGGATCCCGCTCTGGGGCCAACGTCCTGACTTTC.

This clone was picked up a small number of times. CDR3 nucleotides: TGTGCCAGCACCCCTTGGAATAGGGCCCCTGAAGCTTTCTTT. Amino acid sequence: CASTPWNRAPEAFF. The V call is TRBV6-8, the J call TRBJ1-1; D is uncertain. With 7 bases removed from V and 6 bases from J, the gap between germline ends came to 18 bases. The germline CDR1 and CDR2 sequences are MNHGY and SAAAGT. This CDR3 is 14 amino acids long.

A few counts support this clone. The chain couples TRBV6-8 to TRBJ1-5, with 7 bases aligning to TRBD1. J lost 7 bases, V lost 0 bases, and 9 bases had no gene match. This CDR3 spans 16 amino acids. Germline values: CDR1 MNHGY, CDR2 SAAAGT. The CDR3 protein is CASSYSSWETGQPQHF. The CDR3 nucleotides read TGTGCCAGCAGTTACTCGAGTTGGGAGACAGGGCAGCCCCAGCATTTT.

The J gene is TRBJ1-1, the V gene TRBV9, with a tentative D call TRBD1 (6 bases). Germline V gene data show CDR1 as SGDLS and CDR2 as YYNGEE. CDR3 size: 17 residues. Trimming took off 5 bases at V and 0 bases at J, with 20 bases between the two ends. CDR3 nucleotides: TGTGCCAGCAGTGAGGGGTTCCGACAGGCTTTGAACACTGAAGCTTTCTTT. Its protein is CASSEGFRQALNTEAFF.